The present T cell receptor beta chain was sequenced within a study of CD8 T cells in Susac syndrome. Study-level information: Patients with Susac syndrome, at blood draw, were therapy-naive, on corticosteroids, or on intravenous immunoglobulin alone.

Random hexamers were used to reverse transcribe the RNA input (about 0.5 to 1 ug). TCR beta CDR3 was amplified by immunoSEQ covering 54 Vbeta and 13 Jbeta. TCRdb re-analysed the immunoSEQ multiplex PCR reads in MiXCR, keeping a single row per CDR3 protein. The table has approximately 190,000 distinct CDR3 sequences, 95% seen once. Diagnostic criteria for definite or probable disease, in their recently defined form, were met by the patients with Susac syndrome. While CD8+ and CD4+ T cells were isolated negatively, TEMRA cells were enriched by FACS. Germline values: CDR1 GTSNPN, CDR2 SVGIG (reference sequence). CDR3 length: 13 residues. The V end lost 0 bases, the J end lost 4 bases, and 7 bases lay between the germline ends.

The chain links TRBV30 to TRBJ1-5; D perhaps matches TRBD1 (5 bases). Sequencing used CD4+ T cells from PBMCs. The source of this sequence is a human donor with Susac syndrome. In DNA, the CDR3 is TGTGCCTGGAGTGTGAGGGGTAATCAGCCCCAGCATTTT. Its translation: CAWSVRGNQPQHF.